The 18 T cell receptor beta chains presented below share a single source sample, sequenced in a study of blood T cells in healthy people across ages. The second PCR ran roughly 7 to 12 cycles with a sample-barcoded 5' primer and J-beta primers. TCRdb reanalysed the 5' RACE reads using MiXCR and keeps one entry per CDR3 protein. The sample includes fewer than 950,000 distinct CDR3 sequences, around 36% of them seen just once. Sequencing was done on a sample of blood. These TCRs come from a man between 18 and 29 years old in good health.

This clonotype was recorded many times. The V gene is TRBV12-3 or TRBV12-4, the J gene TRBJ2-1; 10 positions agree with TRBD1. This CDR3 region has 15 residues. The trim removed 5 bases at V and 9 bases at J, leaving 10 bases unmatched. CDR3 loop: CASSPPGQGQGEQFF. CDR3 in DNA: TGTGCCAGCAGTCCCCCGGGACAGGGGCAGGGTGAGCAGTTCTTC.

Only a few counts were recorded for this clonotype. The chain uses TRBV5-5 and TRBJ1-5; D remains ambiguous. Per the germline V gene, CDR1 is SGHKS and CDR2 is YYEKEE (reference sequence). The CDR3 sequence is 14 residues long. Trimming shortened V by 4 bases and J by 6 bases, and 14 bases separated the two germline ends. CDR3 DNA sequence: TGTGCCAGCAGCCCGGAGTCGGGGATTCAGCCCCAGCATTTT. Encoded protein: CASSPESGIQPQHF.

The chain uses TRBV4-1 and TRBJ1-2; 10 nucleotides match TRBD1. V dropped 3 bases and J dropped 1; count of bases not matched to a gene: 8. This CDR3 comprises 17 residues. Germline V lookup: CDR1 MGHRA, CDR2 YSYEKL. CDR3 in DNA: TGCGCCAGCAGCCAGCAGAAGACAGGGGGCTGTAACTATGGCTACACCTTC. Translated, it gives CASSQQKTGGCNYGYTF.

The chain links TRBV12-5 to TRBJ2-1, with D hard to call. From germline, CDR1 is LGHNT and CDR2 FRNRAP. The V gene lost 7 bases and the J gene lost 8 bases, with 15 bases spanning the gap. This CDR3 region has 13 residues. CDR3 sequence reads: CASALAAGHEQFF. CDR3 DNA: TGTGCTAGTGCTCTTGCAGCAGGTCATGAGCAGTTCTTC.

This clonotype turned up a few times. The V gene is TRBV5-1, the J gene TRBJ1-6, with 7 bases fitting TRBD1. V lost 0 bases and J lost 6; bases outside the gene matches: 6. This CDR3 region has 16 residues. The germline gives CDR1 SGHRS, CDR2 YFSETQ. CDR3 in amino acids: CASSLEKGAGNSPLHF. CDR3 DNA sequence: TGCGCCAGCAGCTTGGAAAAGGGGGCAGGTAATTCACCCCTCCACTTT.

This clonotype was seen only a few times. V and J are TRBV29-1 and TRBJ1-4; 7 nucleotides align to TRBD1. There are 14 residues in the CDR3. The germline V gene has CDR1 SQVTM and CDR2 ANQGSEA. V was clipped by 1 base and J by 5 bases; unmatched bases: 4. The CDR3 region is CSVEGQGFNEKLFF. The CDR3 nucleotides are TGCAGCGTTGAAGGACAGGGCTTCAATGAAAAACTGTTTTTT.

This clonotype occurred many times. The chain couples TRBV20-1 to TRBJ1-2; D is perhaps TRBD1 (5 bases). The CDR3 totals 18 residues. CDR1 DFQATT and CDR2 SNEGSKA come from the germline V gene (reference sequence). Deletions cut 5 bases from V and 5 bases from J, with 30 bases between. CDR3 sequence reads: CSAGTYTSLRTTGYGYTF. The CDR3 region has the DNA TGCAGTGCTGGGACCTATACCTCGCTTCGTACTACCGGATATGGCTACACCTTC.

The sample holds many counts of this clonotype. The chain combines TRBV20-1 with TRBJ2-3; tentatively, D is TRBD1 (6 bases). V was cut by 1 base and J by 4 bases, with 15 bases left in between. The CDR3 covers 15 residues. The V gene's germline CDR1 is DFQATT and CDR2 SNEGSKA (reference sequence). The CDR3 DNA follows: TGCAGTGCTAGAGTTGGCAGGGGCCTATCAGATACGCAGTATTTT. Protein: CSARVGRGLSDTQYF.

This clonotype appeared a few times. The J gene is TRBJ2-1, the V gene TRBV6-2 or TRBV6-3; D remains unclear. The germline V and J ends were trimmed by 7 bases and 0 bases, with 7 bases remaining between them. CDR3 length: 13 residues. The V gene's germline CDR1 is MNHEY and CDR2 SVGEGT. CDR3 in DNA: TGTGCCAGCATAGCTAGCTCCTACAATGAGCAGTTCTTC. It codes for CASIASSYNEQFF.

Concerning this clonotype itself: A much more abundant neighbour one base away suggests this may be a read error. The chain uses TRBV5-5 and TRBJ2-1, with D possibly matching TRBD1 (6 bases). Germline CDR1 and CDR2: SGHKS and YYEKEE (reference sequence). The CDR3 covers 13 residues. The CDR3 DNA reads as TGTGCCGGCAGCCTCCGGGACAACGATGAGCAGTTCTTC. This encodes CAGSLRDNDEQFF.

This clonotype was picked up a small number of times. This chain joins TRBV29-1 and TRBJ1-1; D gene ambiguous. Trimming stripped 7 bases from V and 2 bases from J, with 14 bases between. The CDR3 is 13 residues long. Germline assignment: CDR1 SQVTM and CDR2 ANQGSEA. The CDR3 loop is CSASMIVNTEAFF. The CDR3 nucleotides read TGCAGCGCCTCCATGATCGTTAACACTGAAGCTTTCTTT.

Here the CDR3 reads CASRLEGTTDTQYF. The CDR3 DNA is TGTGCCAGCAGGCTTGAGGGGACCACAGATACGCAGTATTTT. This rearrangement joins TRBV6-5 to TRBJ2-3; D tentatively reads TRBD1 or TRBD2 (5 bases each). The CDR3 runs to 14 residues. V was clipped by 6 bases and J by 2 bases, with 12 bases between them. Germline CDR1 MNHEY, CDR2 SVGAGI.

This clonotype has only a few counts. The V call is TRBV7-2, the J call TRBJ2-7, with 12 bases that match TRBD1. With the DNA end fitting TRBJ2-4 better, the J assignment may be wrong. The germline V gene has CDR1 SGHTA and CDR2 FQGNSA. This CDR3 is 14 amino acids long. The CDR3 sequence is CASSPRDRGHIQYF. CDR3 nucleotide sequence: TGTGCCAGCAGCCCCCGGGACAGGGGGCACATTCAGTACTTC.

This clonotype was seen a few times. The rearrangement links TRBV6-2 or TRBV6-3 to TRBJ1-5; D gene unclear. This CDR3 spans 14 amino acids. V was shortened by 2 bases and J by 3 bases, with 8 bases between the two germline ends. Germline V CDR1 and CDR2: MNHEY, SVGEGT. The CDR3 DNA follows: TGTGCCAGCAGTTACGGGAACCTCAATCAGCCCCAGCATTTT. This gives the protein CASSYGNLNQPQHF.

This clonotype was detected a few times. The CDR3 region has the DNA TGTGCCAGCAGTTTAACGGCGGGTGACTATGGCTACACCTTC. This codes for CASSLTAGDYGYTF. This rearrangement joins TRBV12-3 or TRBV12-4 to TRBJ1-2; D gene uncertain. V was shortened by 2 bases and J by 3 bases, with 10 bases between the two germline ends. The CDR3 length is 14 residues.

Many counts were recorded for this clonotype. The chain joins TRBV29-1 to TRBJ2-1; maybe TRBD1 (5 bases). Germline V CDR1 and CDR2: SQVTM, ANQGSEA. Deletions cut 6 bases from V and 6 bases from J, with 12 bases between. The CDR3 is 12 amino acids. CDR3 DNA sequence: TGCAGCGTCTGGACACGGCCCAATGAGCAGTTCTTC. Residues: CSVWTRPNEQFF.

This clonotype occurred many times. V and J are TRBV6-1 and TRBJ1-6; 7 bases are a match to TRBD1. The trim removed 6 bases at V and 10 bases at J, leaving 9 bases unmatched. Germline V gene data show CDR1 as MNHNS and CDR2 as SASEGT. The CDR3 is 14 amino acids. Here the CDR3 reads CASSRRQGGSPLHF. CDR3 coding DNA: TGTGCCAGCAGCCGAAGACAGGGTGGGTCACCCCTCCACTTT.

A few counts support this clonotype. The V gene is TRBV4-1, the J gene TRBJ2-5; D is tentatively TRBD1 or TRBD2 (5 bases each). Trimming took 3 bases from V and 0 from J, leaving 17 bases between them. The CDR3 totals 17 residues. Per germline, CDR1 MGHRA and CDR2 YSYEKL. The CDR3 sequence is CASSHPTGTPDQETQYF. CDR3 DNA sequence: TGCGCCAGCAGCCATCCCACCGGGACCCCGGACCAAGAGACCCAGTACTTC.